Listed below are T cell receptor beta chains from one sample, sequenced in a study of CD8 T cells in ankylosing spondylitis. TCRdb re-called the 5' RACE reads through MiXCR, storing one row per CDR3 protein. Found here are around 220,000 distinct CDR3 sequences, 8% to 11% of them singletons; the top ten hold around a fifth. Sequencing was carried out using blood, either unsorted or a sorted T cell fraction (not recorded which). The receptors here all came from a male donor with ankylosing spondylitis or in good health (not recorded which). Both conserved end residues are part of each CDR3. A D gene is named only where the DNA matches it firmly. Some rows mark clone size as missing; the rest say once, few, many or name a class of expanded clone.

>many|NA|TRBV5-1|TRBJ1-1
TGCGCCAGCAGTCCAAACCAGAACACTGAAGCTTTCTTT
CASSPNQNTEAFF
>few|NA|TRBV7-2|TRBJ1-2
TGTGCCAGCAGCCCGGTCAGTGGGTTCGGCTACACCTTC
CASSPVSGFGYTF
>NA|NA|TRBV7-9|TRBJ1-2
TGTGCCAGCAGGGCGGACATGGCTAACTATGGCTACACCTTC
CASRADMANYGYTF
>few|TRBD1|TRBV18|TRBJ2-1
TGTGCCAGCTCACAGGGACAGGTGAATGAGCAGTTCTTC
CASSQGQVNEQFF
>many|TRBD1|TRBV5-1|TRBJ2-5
TGCGCCAGCAGCCCCGGACAGGGGGTGCTTATAGAGACCCAGTACTTC
CASSPGQGVLIETQYF
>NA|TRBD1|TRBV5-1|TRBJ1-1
TGCGCCAGCAGCTTGGAGGGGACAGGGGGGGTGGCTTTCTTT
CASSLEGTGGVAFF
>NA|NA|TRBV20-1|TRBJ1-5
TGCAGTGCGGGGGACCTCCAGAATCAGCCCCAGCATTTT
CSAGDLQNQPQHF
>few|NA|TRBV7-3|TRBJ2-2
TGTGCCAGCAGCTTAACCCGCTTGACCGGGGAGCTGTTTTTT
CASSLTRLTGELFF
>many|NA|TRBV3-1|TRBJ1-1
TGTGCCAGCAGCCAAGCAAACGCTGAAGCTTTCTTT
CASSQANAEAFF
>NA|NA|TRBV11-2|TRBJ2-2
TGTGCCAGCAGCTCCGGGATAAGCGTGAACACCGGGGAGCTGTTTTTT
CASSSGISVNTGELFF
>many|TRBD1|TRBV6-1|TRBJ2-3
TGTGCCAGCAGGCCCACAGGGGGCACAGATACGCAGTATTTT
CASRPTGGTDTQYF
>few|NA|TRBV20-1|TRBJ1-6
TGCAGTCCGGCCATGACCGATTCACCCCTCCACTTT
CSPAMTDSPLHF
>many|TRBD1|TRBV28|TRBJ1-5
TGTGCCAGCAGCATGACAGGGATGGGTAATCAGCCCCAGCATTTT
CASSMTGMGNQPQHF
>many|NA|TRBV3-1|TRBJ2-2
TGTGCCAGCAGCCAAGTTGGACTGGGAACCGGGGAGCTGTTTTTT
CASSQVGLGTGELFF
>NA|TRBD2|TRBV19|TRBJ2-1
TGTGCCAGTAGCACTAGCGGGGGGTCCCTCAATGAGCAGTTCTTC
CASSTSGGSLNEQFF
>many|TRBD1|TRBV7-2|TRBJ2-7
TGTGCCAGCAGCTTGCCGGGACAGAGCTACGAGCAGTACTTC
CASSLPGQSYEQYF
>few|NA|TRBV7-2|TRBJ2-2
TGTGCCAGCAGCTTAGCGTTGGGGCAGAGAACCGGGGAGCTGTTTTTT
CASSLALGQRTGELFF
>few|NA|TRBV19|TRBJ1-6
TGTGCCAGTAGTATTGGGGCGCAAGGTTGGAATTCACCCCTCCACTTT
CASSIGAQGWNSPLHF
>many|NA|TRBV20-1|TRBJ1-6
TGCAGTGCTAGAGATCGGGCAGGGGTCTCCTATAATTCACCCCTCCACTTT
CSARDRAGVSYNSPLHF
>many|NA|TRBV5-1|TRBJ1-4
TGCGCCAGCAGCTTGGCGTCCGGGAATAATGAAAAACTGTTTTTT
CASSLASGNNEKLFF
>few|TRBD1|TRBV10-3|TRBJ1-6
TGTGCCATCAAAGAGGGGGCAGGATCCTATAATTCACCCCTCCACTTT
CAIKEGAGSYNSPLHF
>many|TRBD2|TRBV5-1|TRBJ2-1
TGCGCCAGCAGCTTGTCAGTAGCGGGGTACAATGAGCAGTTCTTC
CASSLSVAGYNEQFF
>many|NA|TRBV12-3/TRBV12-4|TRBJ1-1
TGTGCCAGCAGTTTCCCGGACCGCAGAGGCACTGAAGCTTTCTTT
CASSFPDRRGTEAFF
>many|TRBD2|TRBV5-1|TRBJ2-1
TGCGCCAGCAGCGCACTAGCGGGGGCCGACAATGAGCAGTTCTTC
CASSALAGADNEQFF
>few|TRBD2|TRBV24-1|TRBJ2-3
TGTGCCACCAGTGATCTGGCGAGCGGGGGTACCACAGATACGCAGTATTTT
CATSDLASGGTTDTQYF
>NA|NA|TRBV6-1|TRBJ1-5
TGTGCCAGCAGATCAACAGGGAGTTATAGCAATCAGCCCCAGCATTTT
CASRSTGSYSNQPQHF
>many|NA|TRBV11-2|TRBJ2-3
TGTGCCAGCAGCTTAGAGGGTGGGGGTGCGAGGAATACGCAGTATTTT
CASSLEGGGARNTQYF
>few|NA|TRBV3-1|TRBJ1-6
TGTGCCAGCAGCCAAGCGCCAAATTCACCCCTCCACTTT
CASSQAPNSPLHF
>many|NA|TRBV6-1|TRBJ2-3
TGTGCCACCGCATGGGACGGAAACACAGATACGCAGTATTTT
CATAWDGNTDTQYF
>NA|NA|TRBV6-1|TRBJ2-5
TGTGCCAGCAGCGAAACAGAGGGCGAGACCCAGTACTTC
CASSETEGETQYF
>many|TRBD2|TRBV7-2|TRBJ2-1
TGTGCCAGCAGCTTAACTAGCGGGAACAATGAGCAGTTCTTC
CASSLTSGNNEQFF
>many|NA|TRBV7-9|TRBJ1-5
TGTGCCAGCAGCCCCAATAATCAGCCCCAGCATTTT
CASSPNNQPQHF
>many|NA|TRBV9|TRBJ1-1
TGTGCCAGCAGCGTAGGAACGGGGGGTAATTTTGAAGCTTTCTTT
CASSVGTGGNFEAFF
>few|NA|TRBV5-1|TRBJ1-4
TGCGCCAGCAGCTCCGGAGGGGGGGGTAAGGAAAAACTGTTTTTT
CASSSGGGGKEKLFF
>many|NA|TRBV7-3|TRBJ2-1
TGTGCCAGCAGCTTAACCAGCGACAGCTCCTACAATGAGCAGTTCTTC
CASSLTSDSSYNEQFF
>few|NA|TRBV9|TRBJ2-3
TGTGCCAGCAGCGTAACAGGGAGCACAGATACGCAGTATTTT
CASSVTGSTDTQYF